The clone carrying this T cell receptor (beta chain) has only one observation. Its antigen is still unknown. This record comes from a study of shared clonotypes between healthy human individuals. Findings and limits, study-wide: Memory subsets generally showed smaller estimated richness than naive subsets did.

This table comes from immunoSEQ multiplex PCR, and its TCRdb copy is limited to in-frame clones, with some not included. Among roughly 2.4 million clones listed, more than 90% were seen once. In germline, CDR1 is SGHVS, CDR2 FQNEAQ. Trimming pared 3 bases from V and 8 bases from J, leaving 11 bases between. The CDR3 runs 13 residues. The chain couples TRBV7-8 to TRBJ2-1; tentatively, D is TRBD1 (6 bases). The clonotype was recovered from a man aged 18 to 35 in good health. The sequencing input was naive CD4+ T cells sorted from blood. The subset: CD45RA+ positively selected. Here the CDR3 reads CASSLDRMDEQFF. CDR3 sequence (DNA): TGTGCCAGCAGCTTGGACAGAATGGATGAGCAGTTCTTC.